These 10 T cell receptor beta chains were sequenced from one sample in a study of blood T cells in healthy people across ages. A second PCR of 7 to 11 cycles used a sample-barcoded 5' primer and a J-beta primer mix. In TCRdb, the 5' RACE reads were re-called with MiXCR into one record per CDR3 protein. The table lists around 1,500,000 distinct CDR3 sequences, 28% of them singletons, with 6.5% to 8.5% in the top ten. Sequencing input: blood. The receptors come from a woman aged 25 to 39 in good health.

This clonotype was seen ten or more times. This may arise from a read error, as a much more abundant clone is one base away. This chain connects TRBV6-2 or TRBV6-3 to TRBJ2-5, with unresolved D. This CDR3 contains 14 residues. V was pared by 0 bases and J by 11 bases, with 16 bases between. Germline values: CDR1 MNHEY, CDR2 SVGEGT. This CDR3 is CASSYSGHSDEQYF. CDR3 sequence (DNA): TGTGCCAGCAGTTACTCAGGGCATTCGGATGAGCAGTACTTC.

The rearrangement joins TRBV7-2 to TRBJ2-1, with D unresolved. V lost 9 bases to trimming and J lost 8 bases, with 11 bases between them. The CDR3 spans 11 residues. CDR1 and CDR2 (germline): SGHTA, FQGNSA. CDR3 bases: TGTGCCAGTAATTCTGTCGATGAGCAGTTCTTC. Protein: CASNSVDEQFF. Full variable domain (remainder filled in from reference TRBV7-2 and TRBJ2-1): GAGVSQSPSNKVTEKGKDVELRCDPISGHTALYWYRQSLGQGLEFLIYFQGNSAPDKSGLPSDRFSAERTGGSVSTLTIQRTQQEDSAVYLCASNSVDEQFFGPGTRLTVL.

The chain links TRBV27 to TRBJ1-1; maybe TRBD1 (5 bases). The CDR3 loop spans 12 amino acids. The V gene's germline CDR1 is MNHEY and CDR2 SMNVEV (reference sequence). V was trimmed by 10 bases and J by 4 bases, leaving 13 bases between them. The CDR3 region is CATSTGSTEAFF. CDR3 DNA: TGTGCCACCTCAACAGGATCCACTGAAGCTTTCTTT.

V gene TRBV5-1 combines with J gene TRBJ1-2, with a weak D call TRBD1 (5 bases). V was pared by 5 bases and J by 1 base, with 15 bases between. Germline V gene sequence: CDR1 SGHRS, CDR2 YFSETQ. This CDR3 has 15 residues. For the CDR3, the DNA is TGCGCCAGCAGACCCGGGACGGACTTTAACTATGGCTACACCTTC. This encodes CASRPGTDFNYGYTF.

This clonotype was recorded at least ten times. The V and J genes are TRBV15 and TRBJ2-7; possible D gene TRBD2, 5 bases. CDR3 length: 14 residues. Germline CDR1 reads LNHNV; CDR2 reads YYDKDF (reference sequence). V lost 3 bases and J 3 bases, leaving 12 bases between the germline ends. The CDR3 coding sequence is TGTGCCACCAGCAGTGTCGGGGTTAACTACGAGCAGTACTTC. This encodes CATSSVGVNYEQYF.

Only a few counts were recorded for this clonotype. Relative to the germline gene, one junction end is altered; a read error may explain this. V usage is TRBV6-6 and J usage is TRBJ2-2; unclear D gene. The CDR3 contains 13 residues. Germline V lookup: CDR1 MNHNY, CDR2 SVGAGI (reference sequence). Written as DNA, the CDR3 is TGTACCAGCAGTCACACTTACACCGGGGAGCTGTTTTTT. It encodes CTSSHTYTGELFF.

The table lists this clonotype with a few counts. The chain recombines TRBV29-1 with TRBJ1-1; tentative D call: TRBD1 (6 bases). Germline V CDR1 and CDR2: SQVTM, ANQGSEA. CDR3 length: 11 residues. V shed 7 bases and J shed 6 bases, with 12 bases lying between them. CDR3 protein: CSAKGGSEAFF. CDR3 nucleotides: TGCAGCGCAAAAGGGGGATCTGAAGCTTTCTTT.

This clonotype showed up just a few times. The chain couples TRBV29-1 to TRBJ2-5, with D perhaps matching TRBD2 (6 bases). This CDR3 contains 13 residues. From germline, CDR1 is SQVTM and CDR2 ANQGSEA. V lost 0 bases to trimming and J lost 5 bases, with 10 bases between them. CDR3 loop: CSVEDRDFETQYF. CDR3 in DNA: TGCAGCGTTGAAGATCGGGACTTCGAGACCCAGTACTTC.

This clonotype has a handful of counts. The CDR3: CATSRVQTDTQYF. In nucleotides, the CDR3 is TGTGCCACCAGCAGAGTACAGACAGATACGCAGTATTTT. This chain uses TRBV15 with TRBJ2-3; D is uncertain. This CDR3 is built from 13 residues. The V and J ends lost 1 base and 3 bases respectively, with 5 bases between them. Germline V gene sequence: CDR1 LNHNV, CDR2 YYDKDF (reference sequence).

V usage is TRBV5-1 and J usage is TRBJ2-1, with a possible D match to TRBD1 (5 bases). Trimming removed 2 bases from V and 6 bases from J, with 15 bases in between. Germline CDR1 is SGHRS and CDR2 is YFSETQ. The CDR3 covers 15 residues. The CDR3 protein is CASSFGQGGSNEQFF. DNA of the CDR3: TGCGCCAGCAGCTTCGGCCAGGGTGGTAGCAATGAGCAGTTCTTC. Looking up the rest from reference TRBV5-1 and TRBJ2-1 gives the full variable domain: KAGVTQTPRYLIKTRGQQVTLSCSPISGHRSVSWYQQTPGQGLQFLFEYFSETQRNKGNFPGRFSGRQFSNSRSEMNVSTLELGDSALYLCASSFGQGGSNEQFFGPGTRLTVL.